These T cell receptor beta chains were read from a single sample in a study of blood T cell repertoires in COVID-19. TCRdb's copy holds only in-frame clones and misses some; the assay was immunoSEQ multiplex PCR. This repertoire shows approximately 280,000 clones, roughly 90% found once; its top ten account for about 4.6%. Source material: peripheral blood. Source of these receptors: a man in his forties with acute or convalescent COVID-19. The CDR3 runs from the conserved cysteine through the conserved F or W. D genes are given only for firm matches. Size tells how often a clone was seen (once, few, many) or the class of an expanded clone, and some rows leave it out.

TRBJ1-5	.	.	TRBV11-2	TGTGCCAGCAGCTTAGAGCGGCCCGAGGGCAATCAGCCCCAGCATTTT	CASSLERPEGNQPQHF
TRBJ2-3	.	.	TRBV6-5	TGTGCCAGCAGTTACGAGGGGGTTAGCACAGATACGCAGTATTTT	CASSYEGVSTDTQYF
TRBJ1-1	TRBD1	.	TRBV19	TGTGCCAGTAGTCGTCAGGGGGCCCGGAACACTGAAGCTTTCTTT	CASSRQGARNTEAFF
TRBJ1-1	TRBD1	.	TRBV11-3	TGTGCCAGCAGCCCCGGGAGGGGGCGTGACACTGAAGCTTTCTTT	CASSPGRGRDTEAFF
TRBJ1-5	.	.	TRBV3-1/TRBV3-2	TGTGCCAGCAGCCAAGTGGGACACGGTCAGCCCCAGCATTTT	CASSQVGHGQPQHF
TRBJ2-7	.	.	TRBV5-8	TGTGCCAGCAGCCCGTACGGGGGAAGGTACGAGCAGTACTTC	CASSPYGGRYEQYF
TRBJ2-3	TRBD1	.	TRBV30	TGTGCCTGGAGTGTTGCCTTAGTGACAGGGGCTTGGGGCACAGATACGCAGTATTTT	CAWSVALVTGAWGTDTQYF
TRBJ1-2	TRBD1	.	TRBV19	TGTGCCAGTACCCGCGGACAGGGGAACTATGGCTACACCTTC	CASTRGQGNYGYTF
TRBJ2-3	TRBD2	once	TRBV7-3	TGTGCCAGCAGCTTAAGTCTAGCGGGGAGCACAGATACGCAGTATTTT	CASSLSLAGSTDTQYF
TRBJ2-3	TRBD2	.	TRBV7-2	TGTGCCAGCAGCCCGACCGTGGGACTAGCGGGGGACTACACAGATATGCAGTATTTT	CASSPTVGLAGDYTDMQYF
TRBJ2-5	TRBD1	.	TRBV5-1	TGCGCCAGCAGCCGGGACAGAATCCAAGAGACCCAGTACTTC	CASSRDRIQETQYF
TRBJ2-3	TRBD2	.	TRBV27	TGTGCCAGCAGTTTAAGGCGGGGGGCCGCTAGCACAGATACGCAGTATTTT	CASSLRRGAASTDTQYF
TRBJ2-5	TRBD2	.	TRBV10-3	TGTGCCATCAGTGATTCTAGCGGGGGGAGAGAGACCCAGTACTTC	CAISDSSGGRETQYF
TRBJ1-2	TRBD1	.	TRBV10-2	TGCGCCAGCAGTGAGTCGAGGAGGGGGCTCGGGTATGGCTACACCTTC	CASSESRRGLGYGYTF
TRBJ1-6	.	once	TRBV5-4	TGTGCCAGCACCCCTGGACAGCCAGGTTCACCCCTCCACTTT	CASTPGQPGSPLHF
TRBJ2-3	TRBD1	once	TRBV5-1	TGCGCCAGCAGCTTGGCAGGACAGGGAACAGATACGCAGTATTTT	CASSLAGQGTDTQYF
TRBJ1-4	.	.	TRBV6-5	TGTGCCAGCAGTTACCCTACCGGCGGCAGTAATGAAAAACTGTTTTTT	CASSYPTGGSNEKLFF